The 26 T cell receptor beta chains below were found in one sample sequenced in a study of blood T cell repertoires in COVID-19. Assay used: immunoSEQ multiplex PCR; TCRdb lists only in-frame clones, some missing. This table holds about 480,000 clones, roughly 90% found once. The material sequenced was PBMCs or T cells enriched from blood (not recorded which). The receptor set was obtained from a woman aged 40 to 55 who had recovered from COVID-19.

The V gene is TRBV2, the J gene TRBJ1-1, with 9 bases aligning to TRBD1. The V gene's germline CDR1 is SNHLY and CDR2 FYNNEI. J gave up 6 bases and V 5 bases, and 10 bases lay outside the gene matches. The CDR3 has 15 residues. CDR3 nucleotide sequence: TGTGCCAGCAGTAAGACCGGGACAGGGAGCTCTGAAGCTTTCTTT. Translation: CASSKTGTGSSEAFF.

The chain links TRBV11-3 to TRBJ1-1; D may be TRBD1 (6 bases). The CDR3 spans 15 residues. V shed 5 bases and J shed 2 bases, with 15 bases lying between them. Germline values: CDR1 SGHNT, CDR2 YENEEA. The CDR3 protein is CASSQTGHSNTEAFF. CDR3 sequence (DNA): TGTGCCAGCAGCCAAACGGGACACTCTAACACTGAAGCTTTCTTT. The variable domain in full, completed from reference TRBV11-3 and TRBJ1-1, reads EAGVVQSPRYKIIEKKQPVAFWCNPISGHNTLYWYLQNLGQGPELLIRYENEEAVDDSQLPKDRFSAERLKGVDSTLKIQPAELGDSAVYLCASSQTGHSNTEAFFGQGTRLTVV.

The chain recombines TRBV5-1 with TRBJ1-4; D gene unclear. Germline-derived CDR1 and CDR2 are SGHRS and YFSETQ. V was cut by 4 bases and J by 8 bases, with 12 bases left in between. The CDR3 covers 13 residues. CDR3 residues: CASSPVTDEKLFF. In DNA, the CDR3 is TGCGCCAGCAGCCCCGTAACAGACGAAAAACTGTTTTTT.

V is TRBV15 and J is TRBJ1-2; D is perhaps TRBD1 (5 bases). Germline V gives CDR1 LNHNV, CDR2 YYDKDF (reference sequence). The CDR3 sequence is 15 residues long. Deletions cut 3 bases from V and 8 bases from J, with 19 bases between. The CDR3 DNA reads as TGTGCCACCAGCAGGGTGGTCAGGGAAACCTACGGCTACACCTTC. Residues: CATSRVVRETYGYTF.

J is TRBJ2-2 and V is TRBV6-5, with 8 bases fitting TRBD2. Germline V CDR1 and CDR2: MNHEY, SVGAGI. The V and J ends lost 4 bases and 2 bases, in that order; junction bases with no gene match: 3. The CDR3 runs to 15 residues. The CDR3 DNA reads TGTGCCAGCAGTTGGGGACTAGTCAACACCGGGGAGCTGTTTTTT. Residues: CASSWGLVNTGELFF.

The V call is TRBV7-2, the J call TRBJ2-3; no clear D. V was cut by 0 bases and J by 2 bases, with 6 bases left in between. The germline CDR1 and CDR2 sequences are SGHTA and FQGNSA. The CDR3 extends over 14 amino acids. The CDR3 region is CASSLAGVTDTQYF. CDR3 DNA sequence: TGTGCCAGCAGCTTAGCCGGAGTCACAGATACGCAGTATTTT.

The CDR3 DNA reads TGTGCCAGCAGCCCACAGGATTACACCGGGGAGCTGTTTTTT. It is translated as CASSPQDYTGELFF. The rearrangement links TRBV11-3 to TRBJ2-2, with D possibly matching TRBD1 (5 bases). The CDR3 is made up of 14 amino acids. The V end lost 5 bases, the J end lost 3 bases, and 10 bases lay between the germline ends. Per the germline V gene, CDR1 is SGHNT and CDR2 is YENEEA.

This chain links TRBV27 with TRBJ2-7; TRBD1 agrees at 7 bases. V gave up 5 bases and J gave up 3 bases; unmatched junction bases: 7. From germline, CDR1 is MNHEY and CDR2 SMNVEV (reference sequence). CDR3 length: 14 amino acids. CDR3 coding DNA: TGTGCCAGCAGTACCTCGGACAGGTTCTACGAGCAGTACTTC. This translates into CASSTSDRFYEQYF.

This chain connects TRBV5-1 to TRBJ2-1; 9 bases are a match to TRBD2. CDR1 is SGHRS, CDR2 YFSETQ, per germline. The junction had 8 bases not matched to a gene; V was cut back by 0 bases and J by 4 bases. The CDR3 has 17 residues. The CDR3 region has the DNA TGCGCCAGCAGCTTGGAGGCGGGAGGGCCCTCTTACAATGAGCAGTTCTTC. This sequence encodes CASSLEAGGPSYNEQFF.

CDR3 protein: CASSETSGRDTQYF. In DNA form, the CDR3 reads TGCGCCAGCAGTGAGACTAGCGGGAGAGATACGCAGTATTTT. The chain couples TRBV10-1 to TRBJ2-3; 11 nucleotides agree with TRBD2. This CDR3 is built from 14 residues. Per the germline V gene, CDR1 is WNHNN and CDR2 is SYGVQD (reference sequence). Losses at the gene ends were 2 bases for V and 5 bases for J; bases not matched to a gene: 0.

This chain connects TRBV6-5 to TRBJ1-2; weak D call: TRBD1 (6 bases). The CDR3 covers 15 residues. From germline, CDR1 is MNHEY and CDR2 SVGAGI. V lost 6 bases and J lost 6, with 20 bases in between. CDR3 protein: CASRPSGGSVDGYTF. CDR3 bases: TGTGCCAGCAGACCTTCGGGGGGCTCCGTTGATGGCTACACCTTC.

This clone was detected once. V gene TRBV28 combines with J gene TRBJ1-3; TRBD1 agrees at 7 bases. Unmatched junction bases numbered 6, after V lost 2 bases and J lost 5 bases. The CDR3 runs to 15 residues. CDR1 and CDR2 (germline): MDHEN, SYDVKM. This chain's CDR3 is CASSLEDRVRNTIYF. The DNA of the CDR3 is TGTGCCAGCAGTTTAGAAGACAGGGTGCGAAACACCATATATTTT.

CDR3 amino acids: CSVRPGDYNEQFF. The CDR3 region has the DNA TGCAGCGTTCGGCCAGGGGACTACAATGAGCAGTTCTTC. V gene TRBV29-1 combines with J gene TRBJ2-1; weak D call: TRBD1 (6 bases). V lost 5 bases and J 3 bases, leaving 11 bases between the germline ends. Germline CDR1 SQVTM, CDR2 ANQGSEA. The CDR3 is 13 residues long.

This chain joins TRBV10-3 and TRBJ1-5, with no clear D. This CDR3 comprises 16 residues. CDR1 and CDR2 (germline): ENHRY, SYGVKD. V gave up 0 bases and J gave up 4 bases, with 13 bases separating them. The CDR3 coding sequence is TGTGCCATCAGTGAGTCATACCAGATGATGAATCAGCCCCAGCATTTT. Its protein is CAISESYQMMNQPQHF.

The chain uses TRBV27 and TRBJ1-5; D is ambiguous. V was trimmed by 6 bases and J by 0 bases, leaving 18 bases between them. CDR3 length: 17 residues. Germline V lookup: CDR1 MNHEY, CDR2 SMNVEV (reference sequence). CDR3 sequence: CASSPSFSPLSNQPQHF. The CDR3 DNA reads as TGTGCCAGCAGCCCCTCCTTTTCCCCCCTTAGCAATCAGCCCCAGCATTTT.

The genes are TRBV7-6 and TRBJ2-6; 9 bases are shared with TRBD2. J was trimmed by 4 bases and V by 5 bases; bases with no gene match: 12. This CDR3 has 18 residues. CDR1 SGHVS and CDR2 FNYEAQ come from the germline V gene. CDR3 protein: CASSQRRGGAHGANVLTF. The CDR3, as DNA: TGTGCCAGCAGCCAACGCCGCGGGGGGGCGCACGGGGCCAACGTCCTGACTTTC.

This clone was seen once. The gene calls are TRBV20-1 and TRBJ2-1; TRBD1 might be the D (6 bases). The V end lost 3 bases, the J end lost 1 base, and 7 bases lay between the germline ends. The V gene's germline CDR1 is DFQATT and CDR2 SNEGSKA (reference sequence). The CDR3 is 13 residues long. This chain's CDR3 is CSASTGSYNEQFF. The CDR3 DNA reads TGCAGTGCTAGTACAGGGTCCTACAATGAGCAGTTCTTC.

Of note for this clone: This CDR3 is also generated by other DNA sequences in the sample. This chain uses TRBV19 with TRBJ1-1; no clear D gene. This CDR3 is built from 13 residues. Germline V CDR1 and CDR2: LNHDA, SQIVND (reference sequence). Trimming left V 1 base short and J 2 bases short, with 5 bases between. CDR3 residues: CASSIGGNTEAFF. The CDR3 bases are TGTGCCAGTAGTATAGGAGGAAACACTGAAGCTTTCTTT.

The chain combines TRBV4-1 with TRBJ2-3; 13 nucleotides match TRBD2. The germline gives CDR1 MGHRA, CDR2 YSYEKL. The V gene end was trimmed by 5 bases and the J gene end by 4 bases; junction bases not matched to a gene: 9. The CDR3 extends over 17 amino acids. CDR3 sequence: CASSVRGLAGAPDTQYF. The DNA of the CDR3 is TGCGCCAGCAGCGTCCGTGGACTAGCGGGAGCCCCAGATACGCAGTATTTT.

CDR3 amino acids: CASSVSGQGYTF. In nucleotides, the CDR3 is TGTGCCAGCAGCGTATCGGGACAAGGCTACACCTTC. The chain recombines TRBV9 with TRBJ1-2, with D possibly TRBD1 on 6 matching bases. V was cut by 1 base and J by 8 bases, with 9 bases left in between. CDR1 and CDR2 (germline): SGDLS, YYNGEE. CDR3 length: 12 amino acids.

The rearrangement joins TRBV12-3 or TRBV12-4 to TRBJ1-2; a possible D gene is TRBD1 (6 bases). V lost 5 bases and J lost 8, with 15 bases in between. The CDR3 contains 13 residues. The CDR3 spells CASSAQRGQGYTF. CDR3 bases: TGTGCCAGCAGTGCCCAGAGGGGACAAGGCTACACCTTC.

The genes are TRBV27 and TRBJ1-2; 12 nucleotides line up with TRBD1. Germline values: CDR1 MNHEY, CDR2 SMNVEV (reference sequence). The CDR3 consists of 15 residues. V lost 7 bases to trimming and J lost 5 bases; unmatched junction nucleotides: 8. CDR3 bases: TGTGCCAGCACCCAAACGGGACAGGGGGCATATGGCTACACCTTC. Translating it yields CASTQTGQGAYGYTF.

The chain carries TRBV6-4 and TRBJ1-3; 7 positions match TRBD1. V lost 6 bases, J lost 0 bases, and 8 bases stayed unmatched. Germline CDR1 reads MRHNA; CDR2 reads SNTAGT. This CDR3 region has 16 residues. The CDR3 DNA reads as TGTGCCAGCAGCGAGGGGGCCCTTCTCTCTGGAAACACCATATATTTT. As protein: CASSEGALLSGNTIYF.

The chain is built from TRBV21-1 and TRBJ1-3; no check of the table's D call, TRBD1, against the DNA was made. TRBV21-1 is described as a pseudogene. This CDR3 has 19 amino acids. CDR3 residues: CASSRPGQGNSDGGNTIYF. CDR3 DNA sequence: TGTGCCAGCAGCAGGCCGGGACAGGGGAATTCCGACGGTGGAAACACCATATATTTT.

V gene TRBV29-1 combines with J gene TRBJ2-1, with 7 positions matching TRBD1. The CDR3 contains 15 residues. V lost 4 bases to trimming and J lost 4 bases; unmatched junction nucleotides: 10. The germline CDR1 and CDR2 sequences are SQVTM and ANQGSEA. The CDR3 sequence is CSVVRDQGVYNEQFF. The CDR3 DNA reads TGCAGCGTTGTTAGGGACCAGGGGGTGTACAATGAGCAGTTCTTC.

The chain has TRBV11-2 and TRBJ1-1, with D tentatively TRBD1 (5 bases). The germline V gene encodes CDR1 SGHAT and CDR2 FQNNGV. V gave up 4 bases and J gave up 5 bases, with 11 bases separating them. The CDR3 covers 13 residues. The CDR3 region is CASSYHKGTEAFF. In DNA form, the CDR3 reads TGTGCCAGCAGCTACCATAAGGGGACTGAAGCTTTCTTT.